The sequence of this T cell receptor beta chain was determined in a study of siplizumab effects on memory and regulatory T cells. Findings and caveats of the study: Memory cells seemed less diverse than naive T cells, which also seemed major contributors to the alloresponse.

The study assayed about 10^5 TCR templates per sample. Here immunoSEQ multiplex PCR was the method, and the copy in TCRdb shows in-frame clones only, minus some. Of roughly 100,000 clones listed, 92% are singletons. The CDR3 is 15 residues long. The V gene end was trimmed by 6 bases and the J gene end by 10 bases; junction bases not matched to a gene: 15. CDR1 and CDR2 (germline): MNHNS, SASEGT. Comments on this clone: What it binds is not known.

The rearrangement links TRBV6-1 to TRBJ2-1; 7 nucleotides line up with TRBD2. Sequences were obtained from CD4+ T cells sorted from blood. This sequence was found in a human donor in good health. The CDR3 protein is CASSSGGPRVGEQFF. CDR3 in DNA: TGTGCCAGCAGCTCGGGGGGTCCCCGCGTTGGAGAGCAGTTCTTC.